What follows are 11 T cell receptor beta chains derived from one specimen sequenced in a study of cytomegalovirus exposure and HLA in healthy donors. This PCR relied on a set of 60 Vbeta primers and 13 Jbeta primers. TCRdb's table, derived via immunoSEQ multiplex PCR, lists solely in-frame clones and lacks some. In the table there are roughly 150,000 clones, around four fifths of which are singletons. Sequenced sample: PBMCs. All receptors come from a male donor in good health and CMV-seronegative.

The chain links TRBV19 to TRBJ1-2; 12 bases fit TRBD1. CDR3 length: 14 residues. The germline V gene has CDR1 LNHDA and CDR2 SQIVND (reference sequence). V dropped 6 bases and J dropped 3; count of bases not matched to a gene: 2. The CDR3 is CASRGTGGDYGYTF. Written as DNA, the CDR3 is TGTGCCAGTAGAGGGACAGGGGGCGACTATGGCTACACCTTC. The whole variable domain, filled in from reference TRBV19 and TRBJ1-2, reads DGGITQSPKYLFRKEGQNVTLSCEQNLNHDAMYWYRQDPGQGLRLIYYSQIVNDFQKGDIAEGYSVSREKKESFPLTVTSAQKNPTAFYLCASRGTGGDYGYTFGSGTRLTVV.

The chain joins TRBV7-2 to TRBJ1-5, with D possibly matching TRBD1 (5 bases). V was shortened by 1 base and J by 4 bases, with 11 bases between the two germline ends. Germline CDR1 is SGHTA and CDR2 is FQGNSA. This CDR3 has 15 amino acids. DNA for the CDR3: TGTGCCAGCAGCTTAGGAACAGGAATGAATCAGCCCCAGCATTTT. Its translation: CASSLGTGMNQPQHF. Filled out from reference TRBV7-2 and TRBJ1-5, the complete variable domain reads GAGVSQSPSNKVTEKGKDVELRCDPISGHTALYWYRQSLGQGLEFLIYFQGNSAPDKSGLPSDRFSAERTGGSVSTLTIQRTQQEDSAVYLCASSLGTGMNQPQHFGDGTRLSIL.

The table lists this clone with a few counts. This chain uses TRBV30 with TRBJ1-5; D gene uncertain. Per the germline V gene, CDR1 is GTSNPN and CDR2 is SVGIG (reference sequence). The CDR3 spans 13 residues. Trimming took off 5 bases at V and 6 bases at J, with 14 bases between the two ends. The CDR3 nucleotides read TGTGCCTGGGACAAGGATCTTACTCAGCCCCAGCATTTT. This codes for CAWDKDLTQPQHF.

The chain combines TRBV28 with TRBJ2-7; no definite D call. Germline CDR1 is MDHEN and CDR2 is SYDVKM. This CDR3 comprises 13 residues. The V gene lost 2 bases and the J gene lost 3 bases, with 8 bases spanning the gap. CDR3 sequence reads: CASSLSPSYEQYF. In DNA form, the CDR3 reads TGTGCCAGCAGTTTAAGTCCTAGCTACGAGCAGTACTTC.

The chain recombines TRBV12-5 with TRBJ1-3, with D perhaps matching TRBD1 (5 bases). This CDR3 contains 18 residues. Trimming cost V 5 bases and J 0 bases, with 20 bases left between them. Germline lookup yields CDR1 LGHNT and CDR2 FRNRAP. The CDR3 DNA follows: TGTGCTAGTGGTCCTCGATCGGGCAGGGTATACTCTGGAAACACCATATATTTT. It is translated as CASGPRSGRVYSGNTIYF. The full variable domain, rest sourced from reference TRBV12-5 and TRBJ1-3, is DARVTQTPRHKVTEMGQEVTMRCQPILGHNTVFWYRQTMMQGLELLAYFRNRAPLDDSGMPKDRFSAEMPDATLATLKIQPSEPRDSAVYFCASGPRSGRVYSGNTIYFGEGSWLTVV.

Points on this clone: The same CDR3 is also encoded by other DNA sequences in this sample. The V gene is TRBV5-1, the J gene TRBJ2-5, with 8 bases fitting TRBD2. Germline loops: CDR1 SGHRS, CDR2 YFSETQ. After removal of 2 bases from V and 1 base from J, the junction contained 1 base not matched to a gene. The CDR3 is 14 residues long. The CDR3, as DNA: TGCGCCAGCAGCTTACTAGCGGCCCAAGAGACCCAGTACTTC. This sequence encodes CASSLLAAQETQYF.

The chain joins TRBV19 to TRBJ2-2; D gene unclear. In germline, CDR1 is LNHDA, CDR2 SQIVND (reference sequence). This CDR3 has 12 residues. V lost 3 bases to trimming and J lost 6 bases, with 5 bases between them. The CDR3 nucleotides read TGTGCCAGTAGTATCCAATCCGGGGAGCTGTTTTTT. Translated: CASSIQSGELFF.

CDR3 nucleotides: TGTGCCATCAGGGGAGGGGCCGCCGGGGACACTGAAGCTTTCTTT. It codes for CAIRGGAAGDTEAFF. The chain uses TRBV10-3 and TRBJ1-1, with D perhaps TRBD1 (5 bases). The V end was cut by 6 bases, the J end by 3 bases, with 17 bases between. Per germline, CDR1 ENHRY and CDR2 SYGVKD. This CDR3 spans 15 amino acids.

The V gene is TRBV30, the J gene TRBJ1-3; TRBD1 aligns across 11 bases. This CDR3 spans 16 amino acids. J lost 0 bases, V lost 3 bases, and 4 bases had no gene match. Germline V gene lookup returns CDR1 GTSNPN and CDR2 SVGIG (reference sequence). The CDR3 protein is CAWRRTGGSSGNTIYF. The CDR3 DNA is TGTGCCTGGAGGAGGACAGGGGGCTCCTCTGGAAACACCATATATTTT.

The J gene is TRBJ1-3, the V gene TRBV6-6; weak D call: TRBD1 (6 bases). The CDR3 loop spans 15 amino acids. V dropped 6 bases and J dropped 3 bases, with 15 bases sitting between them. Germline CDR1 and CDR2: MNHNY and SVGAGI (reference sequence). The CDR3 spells CASSPKGDSGNTIYF. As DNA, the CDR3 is TGTGCCAGCAGCCCCAAGGGGGATAGTGGAAACACCATATATTTT.

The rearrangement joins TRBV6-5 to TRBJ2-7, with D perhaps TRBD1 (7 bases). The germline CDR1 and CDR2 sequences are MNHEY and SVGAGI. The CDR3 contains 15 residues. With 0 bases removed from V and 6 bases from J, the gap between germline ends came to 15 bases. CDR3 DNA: TGTGCCAGCAGTTACTCGGAGGGGGCCTCTTCCGAGCAGTACTTC. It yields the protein CASSYSEGASSEQYF.